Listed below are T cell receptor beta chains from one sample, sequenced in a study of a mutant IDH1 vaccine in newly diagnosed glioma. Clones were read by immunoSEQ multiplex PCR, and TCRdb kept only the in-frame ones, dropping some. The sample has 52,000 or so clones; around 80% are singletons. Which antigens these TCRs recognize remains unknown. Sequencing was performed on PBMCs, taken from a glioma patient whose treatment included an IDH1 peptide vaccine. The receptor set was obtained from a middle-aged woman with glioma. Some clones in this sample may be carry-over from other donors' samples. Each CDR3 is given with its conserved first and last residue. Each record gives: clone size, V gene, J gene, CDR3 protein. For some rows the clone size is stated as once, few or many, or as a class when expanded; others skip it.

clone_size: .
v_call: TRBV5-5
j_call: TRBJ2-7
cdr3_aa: CASSRSPPSYEQYF

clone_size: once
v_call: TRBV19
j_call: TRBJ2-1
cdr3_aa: CASSIFSGGSSYNEQFF

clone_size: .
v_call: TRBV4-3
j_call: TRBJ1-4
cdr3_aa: CASSVKAGEKLFF

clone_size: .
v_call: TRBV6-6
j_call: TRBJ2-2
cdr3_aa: CASSPRQGNTGELFF

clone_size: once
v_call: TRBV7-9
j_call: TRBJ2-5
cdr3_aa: CASRPRYGKTQYF

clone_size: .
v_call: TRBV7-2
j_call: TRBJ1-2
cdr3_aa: CASSPNTGSGLYGYTF

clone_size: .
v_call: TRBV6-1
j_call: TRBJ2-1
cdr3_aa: CATPRYRGSVNEQFF

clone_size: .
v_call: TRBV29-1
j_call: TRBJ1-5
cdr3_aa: CSVGGDGNQPQHF

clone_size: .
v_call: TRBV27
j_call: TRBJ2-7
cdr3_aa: CASSSRYEQYF

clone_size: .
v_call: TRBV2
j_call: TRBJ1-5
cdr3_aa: CASEDRGNQPQHF

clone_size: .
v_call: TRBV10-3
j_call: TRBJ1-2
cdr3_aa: CAIRTGGEYGYTF

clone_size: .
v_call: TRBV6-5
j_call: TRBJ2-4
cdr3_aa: CASSPLTGNIQYF

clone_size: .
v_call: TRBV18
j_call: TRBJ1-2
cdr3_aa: CASSPLGGQKDYGYTF

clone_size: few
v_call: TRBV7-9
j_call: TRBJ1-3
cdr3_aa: CATGPDRISGNTIYF

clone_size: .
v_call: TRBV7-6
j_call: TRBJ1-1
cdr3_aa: CASSERLSTEAFF

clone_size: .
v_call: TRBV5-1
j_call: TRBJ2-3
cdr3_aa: CASSLVTSAYTDTQYF